These 16 T cell receptor beta chains were sequenced from one sample in a study of cytomegalovirus exposure and HLA in healthy donors. Researchers ran the PCR with 60 Vbeta and 13 Jbeta primers. TCRdb's table, derived via immunoSEQ multiplex PCR, lists solely in-frame clones and lacks some. The sample includes under 200,000 clones. The specimen was PBMCs. These receptors came from a young woman in good health and CMV-seropositive.

The chain links TRBV5-4 to TRBJ1-1, with D perhaps TRBD1 (5 bases). Trimming left V 4 bases short and J 0 bases short, with 10 bases between. This CDR3 spans 14 amino acids. CDR1 is SGHNT and CDR2 is YYREEE in the germline V gene (reference sequence). In DNA form, the CDR3 reads TGTGCCAGCAGCCCGGACAACATGAACACTGAAGCTTTCTTT. It translates to CASSPDNMNTEAFF.

J is TRBJ1-1 and V is TRBV4-1, with D possibly matching TRBD1 (5 bases). Germline V gene sequence: CDR1 MGHRA, CDR2 YSYEKL. This CDR3 is 15 amino acids long. Trimming took 1 base from V and 0 from J, leaving 9 bases between them. CDR3 in DNA: TGCGCCAGCAGCCAAGTAGGGGCCGTGAACACTGAAGCTTTCTTT. Encoded protein: CASSQVGAVNTEAFF.

The chain couples TRBV7-9 to TRBJ2-7; a weak D match, TRBD1 (6 bases). CDR3 size: 17 residues. CDR1 and CDR2 from the germline V gene are SEHNR and FQNEAQ (reference sequence). V lost 5 bases to trimming and J lost 2 bases, with 22 bases between them. The CDR3 here is CASSESRQVRGTYEQYF. The CDR3 DNA sequence: TGTGCCAGCAGCGAGAGCCGACAGGTTAGGGGCACCTACGAGCAGTACTTC.

The rearrangement uses TRBV7-9 and TRBJ1-1; no definite D call. Trimming cost V 6 bases and J 0 bases, with 8 bases left between them. Germline CDR1 is SEHNR and CDR2 is FQNEAQ (reference sequence). This CDR3 is 13 amino acids long. The CDR3 DNA reads TGTGCCAGCAGACCCCAGATGAACACTGAAGCTTTCTTT. Translated, it gives CASRPQMNTEAFF.

The CDR3 protein is CASSPIGGDNQPQHF. The DNA of the CDR3 is TGTGCCAGCAGCCCCATCGGGGGGGATAATCAGCCCCAGCATTTT. The chain joins TRBV5-5 to TRBJ1-5; maybe TRBD1 (5 bases). With 4 bases removed from V and 4 bases from J, the gap between germline ends came to 15 bases. The CDR3 consists of 15 residues. CDR1 and CDR2 from the germline V gene are SGHKS and YYEKEE (reference sequence).

The V gene is TRBV11-3, the J gene TRBJ1-1; D unclear. The germline CDR1 and CDR2 sequences are SGHNT and YENEEA. Trimming took off 5 bases at V and 4 bases at J, with 11 bases between the two ends. The length of the CDR3 is 13 residues. Here the CDR3 DNA reads TGTGCCAGCAGCCTTAGGGAGGGCACTGAAGCTTTCTTT. It encodes CASSLREGTEAFF.

This chain links TRBV12-5 with TRBJ2-2, with D perhaps matching TRBD2 (5 bases). Germline V gene sequence: CDR1 LGHNT, CDR2 FRNRAP. CDR3 length: 14 amino acids. V lost 7 bases, J lost 4 bases, and 13 bases lay in between. In DNA form, the CDR3 reads TGTGCTAGTGCTGCGGGCTTTATCACCGGGGAGCTGTTTTTT. It codes for CASAAGFITGELFF.

This sequence joins TRBV6-5 and TRBJ1-5; weak D call: TRBD1 (6 bases). V lost 5 bases and J lost 9, with 14 bases in between. In germline, CDR1 is MNHEY, CDR2 SVGAGI. There are 13 residues in the CDR3. CDR3 sequence reads: CASSRTAGGPQHF. The CDR3 DNA reads TGTGCCAGCAGTAGGACAGCCGGCGGGCCCCAGCATTTT.

The chain has TRBV6-6 and TRBJ2-4; TRBD1 is a possible D gene (6 bases). Germline loops: CDR1 MNHNY, CDR2 SVGAGI (reference sequence). V gave up 6 bases and J gave up 7 bases, with 19 bases separating them. The CDR3 length is 15 residues. This chain's CDR3 is CASSLRDTDPNIQYF. The DNA of the CDR3 is TGTGCCAGCAGCCTAAGGGACACGGACCCCAACATTCAGTACTTC.

The rearrangement uses TRBV19 and TRBJ2-7; 12 bases map to TRBD2. In germline, CDR1 is LNHDA, CDR2 SQIVND (reference sequence). The CDR3 has 15 residues. Trimming at V came to 7 bases and at J to 0 bases, leaving 4 bases not matched to a gene. CDR3 coding DNA: TGTGCCAGTACCCCGACTAGCGGGGGCTCCTACGAGCAGTACTTC. It codes for CASTPTSGGSYEQYF. The full variable domain, completed using reference TRBV19 and TRBJ2-7, is DGGITQSPKYLFRKEGQNVTLSCEQNLNHDAMYWYRQDPGQGLRLIYYSQIVNDFQKGDIAEGYSVSREKKESFPLTVTSAQKNPTAFYLCASTPTSGGSYEQYFGPGTRLTVT.

This chain joins TRBV7-6 and TRBJ1-6; 8 nucleotides align to TRBD1. The CDR3 covers 14 residues. Germline loops: CDR1 SGHVS, CDR2 FNYEAQ. Germline trimming cut 5 bases from V and 12 bases from J; bases unmatched to any gene: 9. The CDR3 coding sequence is TGTGCCAGCAGCCCTAAAGAACAGGGGGTACCCCTCCACTTT. Translating gives CASSPKEQGVPLHF.

The rearrangement uses TRBV11-2 and TRBJ2-5, with D unclear. This CDR3 comprises 13 residues. V was shortened by 3 bases and J by 4 bases, with 9 bases between the two germline ends. Germline-derived CDR1 and CDR2 are SGHAT and FQNNGV. The CDR3 loop is CASSLSHGETQYF. The DNA for the CDR3 is TGTGCCAGCAGCTTGTCCCACGGAGAGACCCAGTACTTC.

The chain couples TRBV6-5 to TRBJ2-1; 9 bases are a match to TRBD2. The CDR3 is made up of 14 amino acids. V trimming: 7 bases; J trimming: 6 bases; junction bases outside the gene matches: 7. Germline assignment: CDR1 MNHEY and CDR2 SVGAGI. CDR3 sequence reads: CASIKAGGGNEQFF. DNA of the CDR3: TGTGCCAGCATCAAAGCGGGGGGTGGCAATGAGCAGTTCTTC.

The chain carries TRBV7-2 and TRBJ1-5, with D possibly matching TRBD1 (6 bases). The CDR3 runs 15 residues. The V end lost 1 base, the J end lost 4 bases, and 11 bases lay between the germline ends. Germline V gene lookup returns CDR1 SGHTA and CDR2 FQGNSA. CDR3 protein: CASSLGGTPNQPQHF. The CDR3 bases are TGTGCCAGCAGCTTAGGGGGGACACCAAATCAGCCCCAGCATTTT.

The rearrangement links TRBV6-1 to TRBJ2-7; weak D call: TRBD1 (5 bases). CDR1 is MNHNS and CDR2 is SASEGT in the germline V gene. The V end was cut by 5 bases, the J end by 2 bases, with 7 bases between. This CDR3 is built from 12 residues. The CDR3 loop is CASSSRAYEQYF. CDR3 in DNA: TGTGCCAGCAGTAGCAGGGCCTACGAGCAGTACTTC.

The J gene is TRBJ1-1, the V gene TRBV6-5; possibly TRBD1 for D (5 bases). This CDR3 is 13 amino acids long. Germline assignment: CDR1 MNHEY and CDR2 SVGAGI. V lost 0 bases to trimming and J lost 10 bases, with 12 bases between them. CDR3 residues: CASSYSTGDGAFF. CDR3 nucleotides: TGTGCCAGCAGTTACTCGACGGGGGATGGAGCTTTCTTT.